These 12 T cell receptor beta chains share one sample of origin, sequenced in a study of response to subunit inactivated influenza vaccine. MiXCR, applied by TCRdb to the RT-PCR reads, yields one record per CDR3 protein. Of about 700,000 distinct CDR3 sequences in the sample, about 15% were seen once. The sequencing used PBMCs from blood, collected around two weeks before vaccination. The receptor set was obtained from a man aged 50-60 years who received an inactivated influenza vaccine.

The genes are TRBV20-1 and TRBJ2-1; TRBD2 might be the D (6 bases). The germline V and J ends were trimmed by 1 base and 4 bases, with 11 bases remaining between them. The CDR3 covers 14 residues. Germline V CDR1 and CDR2: DFQATT, SNEGSKA (reference sequence). For the CDR3, the DNA is TGCAGTGCTAGAGGTGCGGGGCTTTACAATGAGCAGTTCTTC. Translated: CSARGAGLYNEQFF.

This clonotype was detected ten times or more. V is TRBV29-1 and J is TRBJ2-1, with D perhaps matching TRBD1 or TRBD2 (6 bases each). With 1 base removed from V and 2 bases from J, the gap between germline ends came to 9 bases. This CDR3 region has 14 residues. The V gene's germline CDR1 is SQVTM and CDR2 ANQGSEA. The CDR3 is CSVEGGGTYNEQFF. CDR3 coding DNA: TGCAGCGTTGAAGGAGGGGGGACCTACAATGAGCAGTTCTTC.

This chain joins TRBV4-3 and TRBJ2-1, with D uncertain. This CDR3 is built from 15 residues. Trimming removed 4 bases at V and 0 bases at J, with 10 bases between. Germline CDR1 LGHNA, CDR2 YSLEER. The CDR3 DNA reads as TGCGCCAGCAGCCTCGAGGTTATCTCCTACAATGAGCAGTTCTTC. The encoded protein is CASSLEVISYNEQFF.

This clonotype was recorded at least ten times. The genes are TRBV2 and TRBJ2-7, with 7 bases fitting TRBD2. V was clipped by 8 bases and J by 1 base; unmatched bases: 8. CDR1 and CDR2 from the germline V gene are SNHLY and FYNNEI. CDR3 length: 14 amino acids. CDR3 DNA sequence: TGTGCCAGCGGGGGGGGAGGATCATCCTACGAGCAGTACTTC. The encoded protein is CASGGGGSSYEQYF.

The rearrangement joins TRBV5-1 to TRBJ2-7, with 9 bases that match TRBD1. Germline values: CDR1 SGHRS, CDR2 YFSETQ. V dropped 0 bases and J dropped 2; count of bases not matched to a gene: 6. The CDR3 totals 16 residues. CDR3 protein: CASSLAPGQGAYEQYF. As DNA, the CDR3 is TGCGCCAGCAGCTTGGCCCCGGGACAGGGCGCCTACGAGCAGTACTTC.

A few counts support this clonotype. This rearrangement joins TRBV29-1 to TRBJ2-1; TRBD2 agrees at 7 bases. The CDR3 runs 13 residues. Germline CDR1 SQVTM, CDR2 ANQGSEA. V gave up 4 bases and J gave up 5 bases; unmatched junction bases: 5. The CDR3 is CSVVASGNNEQFF. CDR3 bases: TGCAGCGTTGTCGCTAGCGGAAACAATGAGCAGTTCTTC.

This clonotype appeared a few times. V and J are TRBV7-9 and TRBJ2-2; D remains unclear. The ends were cut back, 10 bases at V and 4 bases at J, with 13 bases in the middle. CDR1 and CDR2 (germline): SEHNR, FQNEAQ (reference sequence). This CDR3 region has 13 residues. The CDR3 loop is CAIPAFSTGELFF. The DNA for the CDR3 is TGTGCCATCCCCGCTTTTTCCACCGGGGAGCTGTTTTTT.

This clonotype was seen many times. The chain employs TRBV5-1 and TRBJ2-1; the match to TRBD2 covers 7 bases. Germline CDR1 and CDR2: SGHRS and YFSETQ. J gave up 6 bases and V 4 bases, and 7 bases lay outside the gene matches. The CDR3 is 14 amino acids. The CDR3 protein is CASSETTGGNEQFF. CDR3 coding DNA: TGCGCCAGCAGCGAAACAACGGGGGGCAATGAGCAGTTCTTC.

Of note for this clonotype: The germline gene is not matched at one end of the junction; a read error may be the cause. The chain has TRBV12-3 or TRBV12-4 and TRBJ2-2; D not resolved. This CDR3 is 16 amino acids long. CDR3 nucleotide sequence: TGTGCCAGCAGTTTCCTGTACGGATTGAACGCCGGGGAGCTGTTTTTT. Residues: CASSFLYGLNAGELFF.

This clonotype was counted between two and nine times. The genes are TRBV20-1 and TRBJ2-7, with D maybe TRBD2 (5 bases). V dropped 5 bases and J dropped 0 bases, with 17 bases sitting between them. This CDR3 is 15 amino acids long. Germline CDR1 and CDR2: DFQATT and SNEGSKA (reference sequence). CDR3 loop: CSAPVGRVLSYEQYF. In DNA form, the CDR3 reads TGCAGTGCTCCAGTAGGGCGGGTCCTCTCCTACGAGCAGTACTTC.

The chain is built from TRBV7-2 and TRBJ2-3, with no clear D. The CDR3 contains 14 residues. Trimming left V 5 bases short and J 4 bases short, with 13 bases between. The V gene's germline CDR1 is SGHTA and CDR2 FQGNSA. The CDR3 DNA follows: TGTGCCAGCAGCCCCCACTCAGGCCCAGATACGCAGTATTTT. It specifies CASSPHSGPDTQYF. Drawing the rest from reference TRBV7-2 and TRBJ2-3, the complete variable domain is GAGVSQSPSNKVTEKGKDVELRCDPISGHTALYWYRQSLGQGLEFLIYFQGNSAPDKSGLPSDRFSAERTGGSVSTLTIQRTQQEDSAVYLCASSPHSGPDTQYFGPGTRLTVL.

This clonotype was seen more than once but under ten times. V and J are TRBV6-1 and TRBJ2-7, with 7 bases identical to TRBD2. With 4 bases clipped from V and 3 bases from J, the junction kept 6 bases outside the gene matches. The CDR3 is 14 residues long. Germline lookup yields CDR1 MNHNS and CDR2 SASEGT. The CDR3 DNA is TGTGCCAGCAGTGTGGGGGGGAACCTCTACGAGCAGTACTTC. Residues: CASSVGGNLYEQYF.